This section outlines one T cell receptor beta chain sequence together with its context. The antigen is undetermined. The CDR3 is 14 amino acids. Germline V gene data show CDR1 as SQVTM and CDR2 as ANQGSEA. V gave up 7 bases and J gave up 7 bases, with 22 bases separating them. The data stem from a study of T cell responses to AZD1222 COVID-19 vaccine. Study-level findings and limits: Clonal diversity was possibly underestimated, and the donors were mostly white British, with more females. Repertoire sampling occurred only after the peak T cell response. Vaccine-associated CD4 TCRs ranged over spike, dominating at 160-218 and 743-854.

TCRdb's copy holds only in-frame clones and misses some; the assay was immunoSEQ multiplex PCR. The repertoire holds roughly 110,000 clones, with around 87% as singletons. The sequence derives from an adult in good health. The rearrangement links TRBV29-1 to TRBJ1-1; D might be TRBD1 (5 bases). The source material was peripheral blood, sampled on day 0 of AZD1222 vaccination. The CDR3 loop reads CSAGDLIDPIEAFF. The CDR3 DNA reads TGCAGCGCCGGGGACCTTATCGATCCAATTGAAGCTTTCTTT.